One sample yielded the 20 T cell receptor beta chains listed below, sequenced in a study of CD8+CD57+ T cells in acquired aplastic anemia. Sequencing was done on patients that had shown CD8+CD57+ cell expansion by flow cytometry. According to the study, genomic DNA was the template for TCR beta VDJ and CDR3 profiling. One entry per CDR3 protein results from TCRdb running MiXCR on the reads. The sample includes fewer than 250,000 distinct CDR3 sequences, around 46% of them seen just once. The sample taken for sequencing was sorted CD4+, CD8+, or CD8+CD57+ T cells (not recorded which) from PBMCs. Every receptor here comes from a human donor with aplastic anemia.

This clonotype was observed at least ten times. The J gene is TRBJ1-4, the V gene TRBV7-9, with D unclear. Trimming took 3 bases from V and 6 from J, leaving 14 bases between them. The CDR3 has 15 amino acids. In germline, CDR1 is SEHNR, CDR2 FQNEAQ (reference sequence). Here the CDR3 reads CASSFDGPSYEKLFF. CDR3 bases: TGTGCCAGCAGCTTCGATGGGCCTTCCTATGAAAAACTGTTTTTT.

Ten or more counts support this clonotype. The gene calls are TRBV7-9 and TRBJ1-1; TRBD1 might be the D (5 bases). With 3 bases removed from V and 7 bases from J, the gap between germline ends came to 18 bases. Per germline, CDR1 SEHNR and CDR2 FQNEAQ (reference sequence). This CDR3 has 15 residues. The CDR3 spells CASSLPRVKGNEAFF. The CDR3 DNA is TGTGCCAGCAGCTTGCCGCGCGTAAAGGGGAATGAAGCTTTCTTT.

This rearrangement joins TRBV7-2 to TRBJ1-2; no clear D. The germline CDR1 and CDR2 sequences are SGHTA and FQGNSA. The CDR3 has 12 amino acids. With 5 bases removed from V and 5 bases from J, the gap between germline ends came to 9 bases. Written as DNA, the CDR3 is TGTGCCAGCAGCGGTCTCAGTTATGGCTACACCTTC. It codes for CASSGLSYGYTF.

This chain joins TRBV5-1 and TRBJ1-5; D is possibly TRBD1 (6 bases). Trimming took off 2 bases at V and 7 bases at J, with 19 bases between the two ends. This CDR3 contains 16 residues. The germline V gene has CDR1 SGHRS and CDR2 YFSETQ. The DNA of the CDR3 is TGCGCCAGCAGCTTAGAGGGGGGGTACGACGAGCAGCCCCAGCATTTT. Its protein is CASSLEGGYDEQPQHF. The variable domain in full, with the rest retrieved from reference TRBV5-1 and TRBJ1-5, is KAGVTQTPRYLIKTRGQQVTLSCSPISGHRSVSWYQQTPGQGLQFLFEYFSETQRNKGNFPGRFSGRQFSNSRSEMNVSTLELGDSALYLCASSLEGGYDEQPQHFGDGTRLSIL.

This clonotype was recorded at least ten times. This chain joins TRBV9 and TRBJ2-1; D remains ambiguous. Germline CDR1 is SGDLS and CDR2 is YYNGEE. The V end lost 3 bases, the J end lost 0 bases, and 10 bases lay between the germline ends. The CDR3 is 15 residues long. CDR3 nucleotides: TGTGCCAGCAGCGCCCGACCCAGCTCCTACAATGAGCAGTTCTTC. It encodes CASSARPSSYNEQFF.

This clonotype was seen a few times. It may be a read error: a sequence one base away is much more abundant. The chain links TRBV12-3 or TRBV12-4 to TRBJ2-5; weak D call: TRBD2 (5 bases). Trimming cost V 7 bases and J 11 bases, with 23 bases left between them. The CDR3 runs to 14 residues. For the CDR3, the DNA is TGTGCCAGCAACGGAGGCCTTCCGAGGGTGGAGCAGTACTTC. Encoded protein: CASNGGLPRVEQYF.

The chain has TRBV12-5 and TRBJ2-2; D not certain. Germline CDR1 is LGHNT and CDR2 is FRNRAP. V gave up 10 bases and J gave up 0 bases, with 18 bases separating them. This CDR3 contains 16 residues. The chain's CDR3 is CATADRATTNTGELFF. CDR3 coding DNA: TGTGCTACAGCCGACCGGGCAACTACGAACACCGGGGAGCTGTTTTTT.

This clonotype appeared many times. The chain is built from TRBV20-1 and TRBJ1-1, with 7 bases that match TRBD1. The germline V gene encodes CDR1 DFQATT and CDR2 SNEGSKA (reference sequence). This CDR3 spans 14 amino acids. V was clipped by 0 bases and J by 3 bases; unmatched bases: 4. The CDR3 region is CSARDGDSDTEAFF. The CDR3 DNA sequence: TGCAGTGCTAGAGATGGGGACAGCGACACTGAAGCTTTCTTT.

As for this clonotype: No conserved phenylalanine or tryptophan ends this CDR3, so it is likely a read error. CDR3 nucleotides: TGCAGTGCTAGAGATGGTCTGAGCGAGCAGTACCTC. Translated: CSARDGLSEQYL. The chain employs TRBV20-1 and TRBJ2-7; the D is unclear. The germline CDR1 and CDR2 sequences are DFQATT and SNEGSKA (reference sequence). The length of the CDR3 is 12 residues. The V and J ends lost 0 bases and 6 bases respectively, with 9 bases between them.

The V and J genes are TRBV6-1 and TRBJ2-7; D may be TRBD1 (5 bases). CDR1 MNHNS and CDR2 SASEGT come from the germline V gene. The V gene lost 5 bases and the J gene lost 3 bases, with 17 bases spanning the gap. The CDR3 length is 15 residues. Here the CDR3 reads CASSWGTHSGYEQYF. CDR3 nucleotides: TGTGCCAGCAGTTGGGGCACCCACTCCGGCTACGAGCAGTACTTC.

J is TRBJ1-1 and V is TRBV25-1, with 9 nucleotides matching TRBD1. Germline-derived CDR1 and CDR2 are MGHDK and SYGVNS. The length of the CDR3 is 13 residues. V was clipped by 6 bases and J by 4 bases; unmatched bases: 3. The CDR3 DNA follows: TGTGCCAGCAGACAGGGGGCGCGCACTGAAGCTTTCTTT. It yields the protein CASRQGARTEAFF.

Ten or more counts support this clonotype. This chain uses TRBV5-6 with TRBJ2-1; maybe TRBD1 (6 bases). The V and J ends lost 0 bases and 10 bases respectively, with 11 bases between them. Germline CDR1 is SGHDT and CDR2 is YYEEEE. This CDR3 is 13 amino acids long. The CDR3 reads CASSLDRVPEQFF. Written as DNA, the CDR3 is TGTGCCAGCAGCTTGGACAGGGTTCCGGAGCAGTTCTTC.

The gene calls are TRBV7-9 and TRBJ2-7, with D perhaps matching TRBD1 (6 bases). This CDR3 contains 15 residues. Trimming took off 1 base at V and 4 bases at J, with 14 bases between the two ends. Germline V gene lookup returns CDR1 SEHNR and CDR2 FQNEAQ (reference sequence). The CDR3 region has the DNA TGTGCCAGCAGCTTAGGGTTGGGGGCCGCTTACGAGCAGTACTTC. Translation: CASSLGLGAAYEQYF.

V usage is TRBV20-1 and J usage is TRBJ2-5; no clear D gene. Per the germline V gene, CDR1 is DFQATT and CDR2 is SNEGSKA (reference sequence). This CDR3 is built from 11 residues. Trimming cost V 0 bases and J 5 bases, with 4 bases left between them. The CDR3 spells CSARDRETQYF. The CDR3 nucleotides are TGCAGTGCTAGAGACCGGGAGACCCAGTACTTC.

In the case of this clonotype: A much larger clone differs by one base, so this may be a read error. This rearrangement joins TRBV5-1 to TRBJ2-3; D is perhaps TRBD2 (6 bases). CDR3 length: 16 residues. CDR1 is SGHRS and CDR2 is YFSETQ in the germline V gene. The CDR3 here is CASSWGGKDSTDTRYF. DNA of the CDR3: TGCGCCAGCAGCTGGGGAGGAAAAGACAGCACAGATACGCGGTATTTT.

The chain is built from TRBV7-8 and TRBJ2-7; TRBD1 or TRBD2 may be the D gene (7 bases each). The CDR3 totals 12 residues. Germline V CDR1 and CDR2: SGHVS, FQNEAQ. The V end was cut by 11 bases, the J end by 4 bases, with 15 bases between. The CDR3 here is CASGRGPYEQYF. The CDR3, as DNA: TGTGCCTCAGGGAGGGGGCCGTACGAGCAGTACTTC.

The V call is TRBV10-2, the J call TRBJ1-5; D ambiguous. Trimming shortened V by 7 bases and J by 6 bases, and 13 bases separated the two germline ends. The CDR3 totals 13 residues. The V gene's germline CDR1 is WSHSY and CDR2 SAAADI. The CDR3, as DNA: TGCGCCAGCACAACGGGCTTAAGTCAGCCCCAGCATTTT. Protein: CASTTGLSQPQHF.

This chain uses TRBV7-9 with TRBJ2-7; TRBD1 matches at 7 bases. V shed 5 bases, J shed 2 bases, and the junction held 9 bases outside the gene matches. Germline CDR1 is SEHNR and CDR2 is FQNEAQ (reference sequence). The CDR3 consists of 15 residues. The CDR3 DNA reads as TGTGCCAGCAGCACCCTGACAGGGCCGCCCTACGAGCAGTACTTC. This translates into CASSTLTGPPYEQYF.

This clonotype was counted ten times or more. The chain links TRBV20-1 to TRBJ1-5; a possible D gene is TRBD1 (6 bases). V was cut by 0 bases and J by 3 bases, with 12 bases left in between. Germline values: CDR1 DFQATT, CDR2 SNEGSKA (reference sequence). This CDR3 is 15 amino acids long. Here the CDR3 reads CSARDLKGDNQPQHF. In DNA, the CDR3 is TGCAGTGCTAGAGATCTGAAGGGGGACAATCAGCCCCAGCATTTT.

This clonotype was detected many times. The V call is TRBV9, the J call TRBJ1-2; D perhaps matches TRBD1 (6 bases). The CDR3 runs 15 residues. The germline CDR1 and CDR2 sequences are SGDLS and YYNGEE. V was pared by 3 bases and J by 2 bases, with 14 bases between. The CDR3 sequence: CASSGWNRENYGYTF. DNA for the CDR3: TGTGCCAGCAGCGGTTGGAACAGGGAAAACTATGGCTACACCTTC.